This TCR beta chain came from a study of T cells in Graves' hyperthyroidism and ophthalmopathy. Amplified TCR beta CDR3 regions came from RNA transcripts. With the HTBI primer set, the TCR CDR3 went through a first round of RT-PCR. Using its own MiXCR run on the multiplex PCR reads, TCRdb lists one record per CDR3 protein. Of approximately 530,000 distinct CDR3 sequences in the sample, 20% were seen once. The germline V and J ends were trimmed by 2 bases and 0 bases, with 20 bases remaining between them. CDR3 length equals 18 residues. CDR1 and CDR2 (germline): LNHDA, SQIVND (reference sequence). Specimen: blood. The chain uses TRBV19 and TRBJ2-7, with D unclear. The receptor comes from a man aged 35 to 55 with Graves' ophthalmopathy. The CDR3 bases are TGTGCCAGTAGTATACCGGGTAGACCGCCATGGGTCTCCTACGAGCAGTACTTC. Translated, it gives CASSIPGRPPWVSYEQYF.